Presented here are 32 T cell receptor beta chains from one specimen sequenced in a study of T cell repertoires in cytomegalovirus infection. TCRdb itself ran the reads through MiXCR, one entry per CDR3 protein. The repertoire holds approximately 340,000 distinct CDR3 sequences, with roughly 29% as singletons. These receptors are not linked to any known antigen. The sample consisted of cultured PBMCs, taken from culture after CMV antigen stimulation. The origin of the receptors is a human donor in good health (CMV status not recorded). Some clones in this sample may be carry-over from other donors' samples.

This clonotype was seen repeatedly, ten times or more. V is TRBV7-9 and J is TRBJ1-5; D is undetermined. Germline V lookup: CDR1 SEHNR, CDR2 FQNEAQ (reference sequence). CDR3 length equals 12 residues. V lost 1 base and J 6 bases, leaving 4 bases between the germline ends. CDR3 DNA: TGTGCCAGCAGCTTAGAAGGTCAGCCCCAGCATTTT. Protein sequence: CASSLEGQPQHF. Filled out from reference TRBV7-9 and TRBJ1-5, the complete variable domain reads DTGVSQNPRHKITKRGQNVTFRCDPISEHNRLYWYRQTLGQGPEFLTYFQNEAQLEKSRLLSDRFSAERPKGSFSTLEIQRTEQGDSAMYLCASSLEGQPQHFGDGTRLSIL.

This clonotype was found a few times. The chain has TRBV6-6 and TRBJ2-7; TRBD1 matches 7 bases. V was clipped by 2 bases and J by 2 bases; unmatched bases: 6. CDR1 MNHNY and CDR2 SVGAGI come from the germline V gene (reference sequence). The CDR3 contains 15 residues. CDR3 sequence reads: CASSYPPDRTYEQYF. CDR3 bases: TGTGCCAGCAGTTACCCCCCGGACAGGACCTACGAGCAGTACTTC.

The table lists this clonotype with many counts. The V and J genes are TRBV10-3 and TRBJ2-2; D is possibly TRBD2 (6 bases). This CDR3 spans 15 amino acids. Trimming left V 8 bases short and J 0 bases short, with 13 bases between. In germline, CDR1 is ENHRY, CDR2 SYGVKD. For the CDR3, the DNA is TGTGCCATCGGGGGGAGGTCCACGAACACCGGGGAGCTGTTTTTT. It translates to CAIGGRSTNTGELFF.

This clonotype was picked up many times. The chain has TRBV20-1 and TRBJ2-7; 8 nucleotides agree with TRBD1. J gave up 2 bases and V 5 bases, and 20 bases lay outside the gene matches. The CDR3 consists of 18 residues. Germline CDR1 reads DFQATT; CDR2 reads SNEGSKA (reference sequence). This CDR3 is CSASSRQGLQSNPYEQYF. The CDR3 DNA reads TGCAGTGCTTCTTCGAGACAGGGGCTGCAATCAAATCCCTACGAGCAGTACTTC.

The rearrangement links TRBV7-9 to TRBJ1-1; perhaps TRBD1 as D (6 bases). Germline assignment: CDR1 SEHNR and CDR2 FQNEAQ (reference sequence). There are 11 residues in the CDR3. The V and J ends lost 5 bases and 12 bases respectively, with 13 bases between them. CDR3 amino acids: CASSLDRKTFF. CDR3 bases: TGTGCCAGCAGCCTCGACAGGAAAACTTTCTTT.

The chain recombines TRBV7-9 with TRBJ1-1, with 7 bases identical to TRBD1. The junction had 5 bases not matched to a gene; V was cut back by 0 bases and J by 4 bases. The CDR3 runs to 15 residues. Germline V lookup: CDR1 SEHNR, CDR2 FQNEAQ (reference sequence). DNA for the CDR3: TGTGCCAGCAGCTTAGCGCGGTACAGGGGCACTGAAGCTTTCTTT. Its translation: CASSLARYRGTEAFF.

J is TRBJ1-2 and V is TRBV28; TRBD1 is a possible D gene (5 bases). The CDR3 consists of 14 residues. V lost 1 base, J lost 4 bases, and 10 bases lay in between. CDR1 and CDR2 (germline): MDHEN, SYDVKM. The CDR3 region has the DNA TGTGCCAGCAGTTTATATGACAGCGGCTATGGCTACACCTTC. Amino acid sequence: CASSLYDSGYGYTF.

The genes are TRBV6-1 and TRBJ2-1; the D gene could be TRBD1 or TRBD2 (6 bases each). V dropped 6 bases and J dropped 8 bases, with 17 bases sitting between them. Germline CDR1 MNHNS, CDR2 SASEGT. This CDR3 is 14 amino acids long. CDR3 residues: CASSLVKGGHEQFF. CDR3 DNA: TGTGCCAGCAGCCTAGTTAAGGGGGGTCATGAGCAGTTCTTC.

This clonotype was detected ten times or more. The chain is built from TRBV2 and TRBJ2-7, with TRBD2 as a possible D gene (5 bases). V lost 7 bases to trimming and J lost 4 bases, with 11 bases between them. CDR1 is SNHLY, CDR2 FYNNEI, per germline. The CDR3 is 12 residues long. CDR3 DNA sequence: TGTGCCAGCAAAGGCATAGCGTACGAGCAGTACTTC. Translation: CASKGIAYEQYF.

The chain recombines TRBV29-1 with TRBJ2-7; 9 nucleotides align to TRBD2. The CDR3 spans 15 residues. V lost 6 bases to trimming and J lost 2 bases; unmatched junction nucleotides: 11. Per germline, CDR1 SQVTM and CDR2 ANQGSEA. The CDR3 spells CSVLETSGPPYEQYF. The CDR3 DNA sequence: TGCAGCGTCCTCGAGACTAGCGGACCTCCCTACGAGCAGTACTTC.

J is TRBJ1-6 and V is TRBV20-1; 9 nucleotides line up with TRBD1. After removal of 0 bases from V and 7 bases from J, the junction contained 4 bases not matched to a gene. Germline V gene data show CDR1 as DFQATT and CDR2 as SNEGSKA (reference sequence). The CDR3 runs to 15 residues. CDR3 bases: TGCAGTGCTAGAGACACCGGGACAGGGAATTCACCCCTCCACTTT. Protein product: CSARDTGTGNSPLHF.

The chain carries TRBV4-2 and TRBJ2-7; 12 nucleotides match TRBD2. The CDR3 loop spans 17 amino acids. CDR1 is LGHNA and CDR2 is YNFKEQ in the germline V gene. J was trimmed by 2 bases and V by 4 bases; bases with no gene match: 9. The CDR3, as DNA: TGTGCCAGCAGCCGAGATCCTGGACTAGCGGGGACCTACGAGCAGTACTTC. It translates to CASSRDPGLAGTYEQYF.

CDR3 in DNA: TGCAGTGCTAGAGACAAAATGACAGACTATGGCTACACCTTC. Protein sequence: CSARDKMTDYGYTF. This rearrangement joins TRBV20-1 to TRBJ1-2, with TRBD1 as a possible D gene (5 bases). Germline CDR1 is DFQATT and CDR2 is SNEGSKA (reference sequence). Trimming took off 0 bases at V and 3 bases at J, with 11 bases between the two ends. This CDR3 has 14 amino acids.

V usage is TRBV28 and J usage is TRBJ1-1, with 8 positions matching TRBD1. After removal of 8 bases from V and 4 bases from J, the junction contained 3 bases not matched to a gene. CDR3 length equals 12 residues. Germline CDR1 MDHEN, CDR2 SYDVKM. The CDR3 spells CASATGATEAFF. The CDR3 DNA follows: TGTGCCAGCGCGACAGGGGCCACTGAAGCTTTCTTT.

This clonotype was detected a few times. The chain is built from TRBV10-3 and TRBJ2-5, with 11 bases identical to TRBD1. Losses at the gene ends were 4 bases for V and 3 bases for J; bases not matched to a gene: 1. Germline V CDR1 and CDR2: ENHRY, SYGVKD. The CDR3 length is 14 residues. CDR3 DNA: TGTGCCATCAGTGGGGGACAGGGGGAAGAGACCCAGTACTTC. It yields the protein CAISGGQGEETQYF.

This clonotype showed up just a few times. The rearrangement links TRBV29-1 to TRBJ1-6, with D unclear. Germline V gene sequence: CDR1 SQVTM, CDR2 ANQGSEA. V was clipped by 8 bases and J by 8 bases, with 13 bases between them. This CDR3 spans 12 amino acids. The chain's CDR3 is CSFVNGHSPLHF. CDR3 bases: TGCAGCTTCGTAAACGGGCATTCACCCCTCCACTTT.

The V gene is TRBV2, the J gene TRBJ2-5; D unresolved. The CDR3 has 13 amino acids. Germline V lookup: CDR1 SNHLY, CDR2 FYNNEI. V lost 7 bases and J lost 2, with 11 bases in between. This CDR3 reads CASNRPPQETQYF. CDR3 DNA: TGTGCCAGCAATCGACCGCCTCAAGAGACCCAGTACTTC.

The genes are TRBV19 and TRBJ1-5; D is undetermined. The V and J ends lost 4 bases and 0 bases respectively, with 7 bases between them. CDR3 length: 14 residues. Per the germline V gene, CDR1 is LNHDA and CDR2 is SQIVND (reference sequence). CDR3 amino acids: CASSTSYSNQPQHF. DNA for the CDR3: TGTGCCAGTAGTACTTCCTATAGCAATCAGCCCCAGCATTTT.

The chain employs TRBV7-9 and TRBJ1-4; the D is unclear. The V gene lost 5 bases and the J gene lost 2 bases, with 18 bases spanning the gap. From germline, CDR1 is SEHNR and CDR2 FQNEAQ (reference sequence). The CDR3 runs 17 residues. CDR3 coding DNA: TGTGCCAGCAGCAATTATGGACCCCTCCGGACTAATGAAAAACTGTTTTTT. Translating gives CASSNYGPLRTNEKLFF.

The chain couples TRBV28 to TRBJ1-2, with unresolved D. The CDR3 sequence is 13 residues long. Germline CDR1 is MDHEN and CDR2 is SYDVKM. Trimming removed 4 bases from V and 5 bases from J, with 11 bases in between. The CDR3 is CASSSSGNYGYTF. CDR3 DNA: TGTGCCAGCAGTTCCTCGGGAAATTATGGCTACACCTTC.

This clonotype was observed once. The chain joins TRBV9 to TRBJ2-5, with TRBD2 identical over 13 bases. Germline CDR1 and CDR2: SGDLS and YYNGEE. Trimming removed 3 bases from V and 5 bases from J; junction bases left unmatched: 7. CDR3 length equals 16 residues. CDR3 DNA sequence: TGTGCCAGCAGCGAGAGGACTAGCGGGAGAGGTGAGACCCAGTACTTC. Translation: CASSERTSGRGETQYF. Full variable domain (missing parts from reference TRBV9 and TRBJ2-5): DSGVTQTPKHLITATGQRVTLRCSPRSGDLSVYWYQQSLDQGLQFLIQYYNGEERAKGNILERFSAQQFPDLHSELNLSSLELGDSALYFCASSERTSGRGETQYFGPGTRLLVL.

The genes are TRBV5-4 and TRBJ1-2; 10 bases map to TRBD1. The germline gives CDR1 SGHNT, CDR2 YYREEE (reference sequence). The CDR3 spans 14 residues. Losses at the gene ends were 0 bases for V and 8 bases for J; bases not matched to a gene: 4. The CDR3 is CASSLGQGAKGYTF. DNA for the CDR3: TGTGCCAGCAGCTTGGGACAGGGGGCGAAGGGCTACACCTTC.

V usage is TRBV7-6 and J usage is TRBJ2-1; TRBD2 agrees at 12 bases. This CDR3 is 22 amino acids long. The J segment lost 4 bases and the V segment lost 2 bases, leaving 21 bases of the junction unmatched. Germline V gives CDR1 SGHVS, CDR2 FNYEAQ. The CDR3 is CASSLRFKKTSGRPEDYNEQFF. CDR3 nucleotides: TGTGCCAGCAGCTTAAGATTCAAGAAAACTAGCGGGAGGCCTGAGGATTACAATGAGCAGTTCTTC.

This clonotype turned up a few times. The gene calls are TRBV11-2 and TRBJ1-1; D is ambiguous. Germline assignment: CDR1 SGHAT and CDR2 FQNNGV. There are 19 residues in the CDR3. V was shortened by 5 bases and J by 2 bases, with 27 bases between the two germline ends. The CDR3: CASSARRPGRVVRNTEAFF. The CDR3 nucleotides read TGTGCCAGCAGCGCGCGTCGACCGGGGAGGGTAGTTCGCAACACTGAAGCTTTCTTT.

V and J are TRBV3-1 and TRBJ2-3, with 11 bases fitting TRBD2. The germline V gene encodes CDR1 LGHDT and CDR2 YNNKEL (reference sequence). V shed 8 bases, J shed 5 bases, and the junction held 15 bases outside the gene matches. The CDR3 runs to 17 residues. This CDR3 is CASSLGVLAGEEDTQYF. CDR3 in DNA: TGTGCCAGCTCTTTGGGGGTACTAGCGGGAGAGGAAGATACGCAGTATTTT.

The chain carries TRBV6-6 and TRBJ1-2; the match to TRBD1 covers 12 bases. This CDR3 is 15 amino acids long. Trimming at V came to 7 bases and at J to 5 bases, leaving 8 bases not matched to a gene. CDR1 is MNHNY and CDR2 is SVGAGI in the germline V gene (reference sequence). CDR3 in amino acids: CASKDSGQGAYGYTF. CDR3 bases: TGTGCCAGCAAGGATTCGGGACAGGGGGCGTATGGCTACACCTTC.

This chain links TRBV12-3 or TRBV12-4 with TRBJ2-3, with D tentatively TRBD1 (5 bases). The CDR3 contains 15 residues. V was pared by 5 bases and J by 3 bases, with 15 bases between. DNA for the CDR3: TGTGCCAGCAGTCCGGACATCACAAGGACAGATACGCAGTATTTT. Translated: CASSPDITRTDTQYF.

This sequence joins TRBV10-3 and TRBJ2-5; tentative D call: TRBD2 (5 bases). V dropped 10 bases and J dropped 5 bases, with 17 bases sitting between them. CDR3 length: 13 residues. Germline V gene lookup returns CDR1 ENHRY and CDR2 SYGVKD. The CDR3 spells CASVGSVGETQYF. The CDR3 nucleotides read TGTGCCAGCGTTGGTAGCGTGGGGGAGACCCAGTACTTC.

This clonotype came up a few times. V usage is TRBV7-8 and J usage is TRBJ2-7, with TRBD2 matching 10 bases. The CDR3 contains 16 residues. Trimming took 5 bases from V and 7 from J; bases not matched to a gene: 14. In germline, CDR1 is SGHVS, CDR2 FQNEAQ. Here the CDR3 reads CASSALASGLAREQYF. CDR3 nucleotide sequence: TGTGCCAGCAGCGCGCTAGCTTCGGGACTAGCGAGGGAGCAGTACTTC.

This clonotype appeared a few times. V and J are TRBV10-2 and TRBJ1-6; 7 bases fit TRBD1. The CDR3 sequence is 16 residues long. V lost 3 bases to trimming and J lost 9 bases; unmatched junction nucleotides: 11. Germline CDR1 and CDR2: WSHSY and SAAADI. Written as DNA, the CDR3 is TGCGCCAGCAGTGATTATGCGACAGGGAGGGCTTCACCCCTCCACTTT. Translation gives CASSDYATGRASPLHF.

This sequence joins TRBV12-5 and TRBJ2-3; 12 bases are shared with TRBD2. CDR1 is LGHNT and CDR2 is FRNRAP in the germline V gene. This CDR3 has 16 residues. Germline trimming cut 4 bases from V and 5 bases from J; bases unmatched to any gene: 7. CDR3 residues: CASGSTSGGEIDTQYF. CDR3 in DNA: TGTGCTAGTGGTTCGACTAGCGGGGGAGAGATAGATACGCAGTATTTT.

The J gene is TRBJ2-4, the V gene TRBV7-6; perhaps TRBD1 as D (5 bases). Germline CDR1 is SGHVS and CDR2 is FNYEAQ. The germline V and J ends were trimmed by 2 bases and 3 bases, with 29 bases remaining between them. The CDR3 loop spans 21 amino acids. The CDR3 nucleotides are TGTGCCAGCAGCTTAACTCCTATCTCCGGCTGGAGTGGGGCACTCAAAAACATTCAGTACTTC. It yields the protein CASSLTPISGWSGALKNIQYF.